This TCR beta chain was retrieved from a study of T cell responses to AZD1222 COVID-19 vaccine. CDR3 length equals 12 residues. The germline V gene encodes CDR1 SGHRS and CDR2 YFSETQ. V was trimmed by 4 bases and J by 1 base, leaving 5 bases between them. Profiled with immunoSEQ multiplex PCR; TCRdb holds only in-frame clones, not every one. The sample yields 150,000 to 200,000 clones, about nine tenths seen once. This TCR came from an adult in good health. The chain carries TRBV5-1 and TRBJ2-5; a weak D match, TRBD1 (5 bases). Sequenced material: peripheral blood, taken on day 0 of AZD1222 vaccination. In nucleotides, the CDR3 is TGCGCCAGCAGCGACAGCCAAGAGACCCAGTACTTC. It specifies CASSDSQETQYF.